This TCR beta chain came from a study of memory B cells and T cells in multiple sclerosis. This table comes from immunoSEQ multiplex PCR, and its TCRdb copy is limited to in-frame clones, with some not included. This sample yields 46,000 or so clones, of which about 80% are seen a single time; 0.9% to 1.3% belongs to the top ten. CFSE-dim autoproliferating and CFSE-high non-proliferating T cells from unstimulated culture were sequenced separately. About 50 million CFSE-labeled PBMCs were cultured about seven days unstimulated, then replicate wells were pooled. V shed 5 bases and J shed 6 bases, with 16 bases lying between them. The germline V gene encodes CDR1 MNHEY and CDR2 SVGAGI. CDR3 length equals 15 residues. Worth noting for this clone: Its specificity is not known.

The sequencing sample was made of PBMCs from blood kept in culture. This sequence originates from a human donor with multiple sclerosis. The chain has TRBV6-5 and TRBJ1-4; a possible D gene is TRBD1 (5 bases). CDR3: CASSPRGGGHEKLFF. CDR3 in DNA: TGTGCCAGCAGTCCCCGGGGTGGGGGACATGAAAAACTGTTTTTT.